A single sample is the source of the 26 T cell receptor beta chains below, sequenced in a study of blood T cell repertoires in COVID-19. The repertoire was sequenced with immunoSEQ multiplex PCR; TCRdb's copy has only in-frame clones and lacks some. The sample contains under 300,000 clones, about 88% of which appear only once. The material sequenced was PBMCs or T cells enriched from blood (not recorded which). Source of these receptors: a woman in her forties or fifties who had recovered from COVID-19.

The gene calls are TRBV5-1 and TRBJ2-2, with D maybe TRBD2 (6 bases). Germline V CDR1 and CDR2: SGHRS, YFSETQ. V gave up 1 base and J gave up 2 bases, with 15 bases separating them. This CDR3 has 17 residues. The CDR3 DNA reads TGCGCCAGCAGCTTGTGGGGAGGTCAAAAAAACACCGGGGAGCTGTTTTTT. Protein: CASSLWGGQKNTGELFF.

The rearrangement joins TRBV5-6 to TRBJ1-2; 8 bases map to TRBD1. Trimming at V came to 4 bases and at J to 2 bases, leaving 7 bases not matched to a gene. Germline CDR1 and CDR2: SGHDT and YYEEEE. The CDR3 totals 15 residues. CDR3 nucleotide sequence: TGTGCCAGCAGCCCAGGGACAGGAGAGAACTATGGCTACACCTTC. This codes for CASSPGTGENYGYTF.

The V gene is TRBV10-3, the J gene TRBJ2-6; D is unresolved. V gave up 3 bases and J gave up 0 bases, with 15 bases separating them. CDR1 is ENHRY, CDR2 SYGVKD, per germline. CDR3 length equals 18 residues. DNA of the CDR3: TGTGCCATCAGTGATTCCTCCCTTTCTAGCTCTGGGGCCAACGTCCTGACTTTC. Translating it yields CAISDSSLSSSGANVLTF.

The V gene is TRBV21-1, the J gene TRBJ2-7; the listed D gene, TRBD2, was not tested against the DNA. TRBV21-1 is designated a pseudogene. The CDR3 consists of 17 residues. CDR3 loop: CASSKWVSGTLLGEQYF. The CDR3, as DNA: TGTGCCAGCAGCAAATGGGTATCCGGGACTCTTTTGGGCGAGCAGTACTTC.

This chain joins TRBV28 and TRBJ1-1; TRBD1 aligns across 7 bases. The J segment lost 6 bases and the V segment lost 1 base, leaving 8 bases of the junction unmatched. CDR1 MDHEN and CDR2 SYDVKM come from the germline V gene. The CDR3 runs to 15 residues. The CDR3 sequence: CASSLSETGLSEAFF. The CDR3 nucleotides are TGTGCCAGCAGTTTATCCGAGACAGGGCTTTCTGAAGCTTTCTTT.

J is TRBJ2-3 and V is TRBV5-1; TRBD2 matches 8 bases. Trimming cost V 0 bases and J 5 bases; bases outside gene matches: 11. This CDR3 is built from 17 residues. Per the germline V gene, CDR1 is SGHRS and CDR2 is YFSETQ. The CDR3 here is CASSLVAGGRGKDTQYF. The CDR3 DNA sequence: TGCGCCAGCAGCTTGGTTGCGGGAGGCAGGGGCAAAGATACGCAGTATTTT.

V is TRBV4-1 and J is TRBJ1-1; weak D call: TRBD1 (5 bases). V lost 4 bases to trimming and J lost 4 bases, with 16 bases between them. CDR3 length: 15 amino acids. Germline loops: CDR1 MGHRA, CDR2 YSYEKL. The CDR3 nucleotides are TGCGCCAGCAGCCCCGGACACGGTTTCGCCACTGAAGCTTTCTTT. It specifies CASSPGHGFATEAFF.

This clone was seen once. J is TRBJ1-1 and V is TRBV5-1; TRBD1 matches at 8 bases. The CDR3 spans 14 residues. V shed 4 bases and J 8 bases; nucleotides not matched to a gene: 10. Germline V gives CDR1 SGHRS, CDR2 YFSETQ. For the CDR3, the DNA is TGCGCCAGCAGCCTATTCGTTGGGACAGGCGAAGCTTTCTTT. Translated: CASSLFVGTGEAFF.

J is TRBJ1-1 and V is TRBV11-2; D call uncertain. V lost 1 base, J lost 3 bases, and 6 bases lay in between. CDR3 length: 13 amino acids. CDR1 is SGHAT, CDR2 FQNNGV, per germline. The CDR3: CASSLAGDTEAFF. DNA of the CDR3: TGTGCCAGCAGCTTAGCCGGGGACACTGAAGCTTTCTTT.

The chain recombines TRBV5-6 with TRBJ2-3, with TRBD1 matching over 8 bases. The V gene's germline CDR1 is SGHDT and CDR2 YYEEEE. The CDR3 is 15 residues long. Trimming cost V 2 bases and J 4 bases; bases outside gene matches: 6. The chain's CDR3 is CASSFFRGLSDTQYF. DNA of the CDR3: TGTGCCAGCAGCTTTTTCAGGGGGCTGTCAGATACGCAGTATTTT.

The rearrangement links TRBV9 to TRBJ2-2; perhaps TRBD1 as D (6 bases). V lost 3 bases and J 3 bases, leaving 12 bases between the germline ends. The germline CDR1 and CDR2 sequences are SGDLS and YYNGEE. The CDR3 is 15 amino acids. CDR3 amino acids: CASSETDSYTGELFF. DNA of the CDR3: TGTGCCAGCAGCGAAACGGACAGTTACACCGGGGAGCTGTTTTTT.

The CDR3 DNA is TGTGCCAGCAGTTCGGGATCTAGCGGGAGTTTCAATGAGCAGTTCTTC. As protein: CASSSGSSGSFNEQFF. This chain uses TRBV28 with TRBJ2-1, with TRBD2 identical over 10 bases. Germline V gene data show CDR1 as MDHEN and CDR2 as SYDVKM. The V and J ends lost 4 bases and 6 bases, in that order; junction bases with no gene match: 9. The CDR3 contains 16 residues.

In this sample, this clone turned up once. The chain links TRBV15 to TRBJ2-7; D call uncertain. The V gene lost 0 bases and the J gene lost 1 base, with 10 bases spanning the gap. Germline CDR1 and CDR2: LNHNV and YYDKDF (reference sequence). The CDR3 consists of 15 residues. The CDR3 sequence is CATSRDYQESYEQYF. Here the CDR3 DNA reads TGTGCCACCAGCAGAGATTATCAGGAATCCTACGAGCAGTACTTC.

On this clone itself: The sample holds other DNA sequences that translate to the same CDR3. V usage is TRBV2 and J usage is TRBJ1-4; D is uncertain. Trimming shortened V by 6 bases and J by 5 bases, and 13 bases separated the two germline ends. Germline-derived CDR1 and CDR2 are SNHLY and FYNNEI. The CDR3 extends over 14 amino acids. The DNA for the CDR3 is TGTGCCAGCAGGGCGGGAGCCCTGAATGAAAAACTGTTTTTT. As protein: CASRAGALNEKLFF.

The chain has TRBV5-1 and TRBJ2-1; TRBD2 aligns across 10 bases. The trim removed 0 bases at V and 10 bases at J, leaving 4 bases unmatched. The germline V gene encodes CDR1 SGHRS and CDR2 YFSETQ. The CDR3 loop spans 14 amino acids. The CDR3 region is CASSLEGTSAEQFF. The CDR3, as DNA: TGCGCCAGCAGCTTGGAAGGGACTAGCGCGGAGCAGTTCTTC.

This chain connects TRBV7-9 to TRBJ2-1; D is unclear. V lost 8 bases and J 0 bases, leaving 8 bases between the germline ends. The CDR3 is 13 amino acids. Germline CDR1 is SEHNR and CDR2 is FQNEAQ (reference sequence). DNA of the CDR3: TGTGCCAGCGAGAGGAGCTCCTACAATGAGCAGTTCTTC. It specifies CASERSSYNEQFF.

The chain carries TRBV2 and TRBJ1-5; D unresolved. The V gene lost 4 bases and the J gene lost 3 bases, with 13 bases spanning the gap. CDR1 SNHLY and CDR2 FYNNEI come from the germline V gene. The CDR3 extends over 15 amino acids. In DNA form, the CDR3 reads TGTGCCAGCAGTGTACTGGGGAGGGCCAATCAGCCCCAGCATTTT. Translated: CASSVLGRANQPQHF.

This clone was observed a single time. The rearrangement joins TRBV6-5 to TRBJ2-7, with 10 bases matching TRBD2. V was clipped by 7 bases and J by 4 bases; unmatched bases: 4. Germline V lookup: CDR1 MNHEY, CDR2 SVGAGI. The CDR3 consists of 13 residues. This CDR3 is CASTSGRKYEQYF. As DNA, the CDR3 is TGTGCCAGCACTAGCGGGAGAAAATACGAGCAGTACTTC.

Points on this clone: One end of the junction varies from germline; a read error may be responsible. CDR3: CASSESGRQVF. The CDR3 DNA reads TGCGCCAGCAGTGAGTCAGGCCGACAGGTCTTC. The rearrangement links TRBV10-2 to TRBJ1-2, with a possible D match to TRBD1 (6 bases). Germline V CDR1 and CDR2: WSHSY, SAAADI. The CDR3 totals 11 residues.

The sample holds a few counts of this clone. The chain is built from TRBV14 and TRBJ2-7; TRBD2 matches at 7 bases. From germline, CDR1 is SGHDN and CDR2 FVKESK. This CDR3 is built from 18 residues. J lost 1 base, V lost 3 bases, and 15 bases had no gene match. In nucleotides, the CDR3 is TGTGCCAGCAGCCATGGTCGGTCCAGCGGGAAATTTTCCTACGAGCAGTACTTC. It specifies CASSHGRSSGKFSYEQYF.

This sequence joins TRBV7-9 and TRBJ2-2; no clear D gene. The CDR3 is made up of 15 amino acids. Trimming cost V 6 bases and J 0 bases, with 11 bases left between them. Germline V CDR1 and CDR2: SEHNR, FQNEAQ (reference sequence). CDR3 nucleotides: TGTGCCAGCAGTCGGAGCCCTGCGAACACCGGGGAGCTGTTTTTT. This sequence encodes CASSRSPANTGELFF. Supplemented by reference TRBV7-9 and TRBJ2-2, the full variable domain reads DTGVSQNPRHKITKRGQNVTFRCDPISEHNRLYWYRQTLGQGPEFLTYFQNEAQLEKSRLLSDRFSAERPKGSFSTLEIQRTEQGDSAMYLCASSRSPANTGELFFGEGSRLTVL.

The chain couples TRBV15 to TRBJ1-5, with D perhaps TRBD1 (5 bases). CDR3 size: 17 residues. V was trimmed by 3 bases and J by 7 bases, leaving 22 bases between them. Germline assignment: CDR1 LNHNV and CDR2 YYDKDF (reference sequence). The CDR3 DNA sequence: TGTGCCACCAGCAGGGCACCATATCCTATTAAGGGGCAGCCCCAGCATTTT. Its protein is CATSRAPYPIKGQPQHF.

This sequence joins TRBV27 and TRBJ2-7; 8 bases map to TRBD2. The CDR3 contains 15 residues. With V trimmed by 4 bases and J by 4 bases, 9 bases remained unmatched. Germline V gene data show CDR1 as MNHEY and CDR2 as SMNVEV (reference sequence). In DNA form, the CDR3 reads TGTGCCAGCAGTTCCCCTCGGGGCGGGAGGTACGAGCAGTACTTC. This encodes CASSSPRGGRYEQYF.

The chain couples TRBV9 to TRBJ1-2; the D gene is possibly TRBD1 (6 bases). The length of the CDR3 is 12 residues. Trimming took off 5 bases at V and 5 bases at J, with 10 bases between the two ends. Per germline, CDR1 SGDLS and CDR2 YYNGEE. The DNA for the CDR3 is TGTGCCAGCAGTGGAACAGGGTATGGCTACACCTTC. It is translated as CASSGTGYGYTF.

The chain employs TRBV4-1 and TRBJ2-1, with 14 bases identical to TRBD2. Trimming at V came to 4 bases and at J to 5 bases, leaving 7 bases not matched to a gene. CDR3 size: 17 residues. The germline V gene encodes CDR1 MGHRA and CDR2 YSYEKL. CDR3 bases: TGCGCCAGCAGCCCGAGCTGGACTAGCGGGAGGAACAATGAGCAGTTCTTC. Amino acid sequence: CASSPSWTSGRNNEQFF.

The chain has TRBV10-1 and TRBJ2-3, with 9 bases fitting TRBD2. The ends lost 8 bases at V and 2 bases at J; junction bases unmatched: 8. Per germline, CDR1 WNHNN and CDR2 SYGVQD (reference sequence). The CDR3 loop spans 15 amino acids. DNA of the CDR3: TGCGCCAGCCCCAGGACTAGCGAGAACACAGATACGCAGTATTTT. Its translation: CASPRTSENTDTQYF.